The 29 T cell receptor beta chains listed next were all sequenced from one sample in a study of response to subunit inactivated influenza vaccine. TCRdb processed the RT-PCR reads anew with MiXCR; each CDR3 protein has one entry. In the table there are hundreds of thousands of distinct CDR3 sequences, around 13% of which are singletons. The material sequenced was PBMCs from blood, taken 14 to 15 days before vaccination. These receptors were obtained from a man aged 50 to 60 who received an inactivated influenza vaccine.

In its sample, this clonotype was seen many times. This chain's CDR3 is CSVPGTGSPGYTF. DNA of the CDR3: TGCAGCGTACCCGGGACAGGGTCTCCTGGCTACACCTTC. The chain joins TRBV29-1 to TRBJ1-2, with 9 nucleotides matching TRBD1. V gave up 6 bases and J gave up 7 bases; unmatched junction bases: 9. The CDR3 consists of 13 residues. The germline CDR1 and CDR2 sequences are SQVTM and ANQGSEA.

This clonotype was counted at least ten times. V gene TRBV12-3 or TRBV12-4 combines with J gene TRBJ2-7, with D unresolved. The CDR3 is 14 amino acids. V lost 7 bases, J lost 2 bases, and 15 bases lay in between. The CDR3 spells CASTSLDIPYEQYF. In nucleotides, the CDR3 is TGTGCCAGCACCTCCCTCGACATTCCCTACGAGCAGTACTTC.

Comments on this clonotype: One junction end disagrees with the germline gene, perhaps due to a read error. The chain uses TRBV18 and TRBJ2-2; 10 bases map to TRBD2. Germline V lookup: CDR1 KGHSH, CDR2 LQKENI. The CDR3 sequence is 16 residues long. The CDR3 region is CASSTSGAKVTGELLF. In DNA, the CDR3 is TGTGCCAGCTCAACTAGCGGGGCCAAAGTCACCGGGGAGCTGCTTTTT.

This rearrangement joins TRBV15 to TRBJ2-1, with TRBD2 identical over 9 bases. This CDR3 is 14 amino acids long. Losses at the gene ends were 0 bases for V and 10 bases for J; bases not matched to a gene: 4. CDR1 is LNHNV, CDR2 YYDKDF, per germline (reference sequence). CDR3 in amino acids: CATSRDPLAGEQFF. The CDR3 DNA sequence: TGTGCCACCAGCAGAGATCCGCTAGCGGGAGAGCAGTTCTTC.

This clonotype was seen ten or more times. The rearrangement uses TRBV4-3 and TRBJ2-1, with a weak D call TRBD2 (5 bases). V lost 2 bases and J 4 bases, leaving 12 bases between the germline ends. CDR1 is LGHNA and CDR2 is YSLEER in the germline V gene. The CDR3 contains 15 residues. The CDR3 loop is CASSQSGEGYNEQFF. CDR3 nucleotides: TGCGCCAGCAGCCAATCCGGGGAAGGGTACAATGAGCAGTTCTTC.

In this sample, this clonotype turned up a few times. The chain uses TRBV7-6 and TRBJ2-3, with TRBD2 matching 11 bases. J gave up 4 bases and V 4 bases, and 10 bases lay outside the gene matches. This CDR3 is built from 17 residues. Germline V lookup: CDR1 SGHVS, CDR2 FNYEAQ. CDR3 coding DNA: TGTGCCAGCAGCTCGCCTTTAGCGGGGGGGGGCGCAGATACGCAGTATTTT. Translated: CASSSPLAGGGADTQYF. The variable domain in full, completed from reference TRBV7-6 and TRBJ2-3, reads GAGVSQSPRYKVTKRGQDVALRCDPISGHVSLYWYRQALGQGPEFLTYFNYEAQQDKSGLPNDRFSAERPEGSISTLTIQRTEQRDSAMYRCASSSPLAGGGADTQYFGPGTRLTVL.

Many counts were recorded for this clonotype. This rearrangement joins TRBV6-2 or TRBV6-3 to TRBJ2-1, with 9 positions matching TRBD2. Germline values: CDR1 MNHEY, CDR2 SVGEGT. CDR3 length: 15 residues. Unmatched junction bases numbered 6, after V lost 5 bases and J lost 4 bases. As DNA, the CDR3 is TGTGCCAGCAGTACCGGGACTAGCAGGTACAATGAGCAGTTCTTC. It encodes CASSTGTSRYNEQFF.

This clonotype was counted many times. The chain joins TRBV19 to TRBJ2-7, with D possibly being TRBD2 (5 bases). The CDR3 spans 12 residues. V lost 7 bases to trimming and J lost 0 bases, with 7 bases between them. Germline values: CDR1 LNHDA, CDR2 SQIVND (reference sequence). CDR3 sequence: CASTGDSYEQYF. The CDR3 bases are TGTGCCAGTACCGGGGACTCCTACGAGCAGTACTTC.

The chain links TRBV20-1 to TRBJ1-2; D is ambiguous. Germline loops: CDR1 DFQATT, CDR2 SNEGSKA (reference sequence). Trimming stripped 6 bases from V and 13 bases from J, with 21 bases between. The CDR3 extends over 12 amino acids. CDR3 nucleotides: TGCAGTGCCATGGGAGTCCAAGGGTCCGCCACCTTC. Protein: CSAMGVQGSATF.

The J gene is TRBJ1-4, the V gene TRBV5-6, with a possible D match to TRBD1 (6 bases). The V gene's germline CDR1 is SGHDT and CDR2 YYEEEE. The V end lost 2 bases, the J end lost 0 bases, and 11 bases lay between the germline ends. The CDR3 has 16 residues. CDR3 DNA sequence: TGTGCCAGCAGCTTCACGACAGGAGCAACTAATGAAAAACTGTTTTTT. Translated: CASSFTTGATNEKLFF.

The chain carries TRBV15 and TRBJ1-1, with D possibly TRBD1 on 5 matching bases. There are 15 residues in the CDR3. The germline V gene has CDR1 LNHNV and CDR2 YYDKDF (reference sequence). V lost 6 bases to trimming and J lost 3 bases, with 17 bases between them. CDR3 region: CATRWNTGPYTEAFF. In DNA, the CDR3 is TGTGCCACCAGGTGGAATACAGGACCCTACACTGAAGCTTTCTTT.

This clonotype was found a few times. The J gene is TRBJ2-1, the V gene TRBV6-5, with a possible D match to TRBD2 (6 bases). Germline CDR1 is MNHEY and CDR2 is SVGAGI. This CDR3 region has 18 residues. Trimming removed 0 bases from V and 0 bases from J, with 15 bases in between. The CDR3 sequence is CASSYSTSAGSSYNEQFF. DNA of the CDR3: TGTGCCAGCAGTTACTCGACGTCCGCGGGGAGCTCCTACAATGAGCAGTTCTTC.

The chain has TRBV5-1 and TRBJ2-5; D not certain. V was cut by 0 bases and J by 5 bases, with 11 bases left in between. The CDR3 sequence is 14 residues long. Germline V CDR1 and CDR2: SGHRS, YFSETQ. The CDR3 here is CASSLDSTVETQYF. Here the CDR3 DNA reads TGCGCCAGCAGCTTGGACAGTACGGTGGAGACCCAGTACTTC.

The chain carries TRBV9 and TRBJ2-7; TRBD2 aligns across 12 bases. CDR3 size: 17 residues. V was clipped by 0 bases and J by 0 bases; unmatched bases: 4. The germline V gene encodes CDR1 SGDLS and CDR2 YYNGEE. CDR3 amino acids: CASSVGLAGVHSYEQYF. The CDR3 region has the DNA TGTGCCAGCAGCGTAGGACTAGCGGGAGTCCACTCCTACGAGCAGTACTTC.

This clonotype was counted many times. V and J are TRBV15 and TRBJ2-3; unclear D gene. The ends were cut back, 4 bases at V and 8 bases at J, with 10 bases in the middle. Germline V lookup: CDR1 LNHNV, CDR2 YYDKDF (reference sequence). The CDR3 consists of 12 residues. The CDR3 loop reads CATSTNLGTQYF. CDR3 bases: TGTGCCACCAGCACGAATTTGGGTACGCAGTATTTT. Complete variable domain (other parts from reference TRBV15 and TRBJ2-3): DAMVIQNPRYQVTQFGKPVTLSCSQTLNHNVMYWYQQKSSQAPKLLFHYYDKDFNNEADTPDNFQSRRPNTSFCFLDIRSPGLGDTAMYLCATSTNLGTQYFGPGTRLTVL.

This clonotype was recorded a few times. This rearrangement joins TRBV30 to TRBJ1-1; no definite D call. The ends were cut back, 0 bases at V and 4 bases at J, with 12 bases in the middle. Germline values: CDR1 GTSNPN, CDR2 SVGIG (reference sequence). The CDR3 is made up of 14 amino acids. CDR3 in DNA: TGTGCCTGGAGTGTACTTCTCGGAGGCACTGAAGCTTTCTTT. Amino acid sequence: CAWSVLLGGTEAFF.

This clonotype has at least ten counts. The chain recombines TRBV24-1 with TRBJ2-3; D unclear. CDR3 length equals 14 residues. Per germline, CDR1 KGHDR and CDR2 SFDVKD. V was pared by 3 bases and J by 5 bases, with 11 bases between. DNA for the CDR3: TGTGCCACCAGTGATCCCAGACACGGAGATACGCAGTATTTT. Amino acid sequence: CATSDPRHGDTQYF.

This clonotype was seen a few times. V and J are TRBV4-1 and TRBJ1-5; D unresolved. V lost 2 bases, J lost 5 bases, and 7 bases lay in between. CDR1 and CDR2 from the germline V gene are MGHRA and YSYEKL. The CDR3 loop spans 13 amino acids. The CDR3 spells CASSQFYDQPQHF. CDR3 DNA: TGCGCCAGCAGCCAATTTTATGATCAGCCCCAGCATTTT.

This clonotype was picked up a small number of times. The genes are TRBV27 and TRBJ1-2; unclear D gene. Trimming took off 6 bases at V and 2 bases at J, with 13 bases between the two ends. The germline V gene has CDR1 MNHEY and CDR2 SMNVEV (reference sequence). The CDR3 has 14 amino acids. The CDR3 protein is CASRGSGLNYGYTF. For the CDR3, the DNA is TGTGCCAGCAGAGGATCGGGGTTAAACTATGGCTACACCTTC.

This clonotype was counted between two and nine times. The DNA for the CDR3 is TGTGCCAGCAGAGACTTGGGACAGGGGGCGCGCGGGGCCAACGTCCTGACTTTC. As protein: CASRDLGQGARGANVLTF. The genes are TRBV28 and TRBJ2-6, with 12 bases matching TRBD1. The CDR3 runs to 18 residues. V lost 6 bases, J lost 4 bases, and 10 bases stayed unmatched. Germline assignment: CDR1 MDHEN and CDR2 SYDVKM. The full variable domain, its missing parts supplied by reference TRBV28 and TRBJ2-6, is DVKVTQSSRYLVKRTGEKVFLECVQDMDHENMFWYRQDPGLGLRLIYFSYDVKMKEKGDIPEGYSVSREKKERFSLILESASTNQTSMYLCASRDLGQGARGANVLTFGAGSRLTVL.

V and J are TRBV6-1 and TRBJ2-5; D not certain. The CDR3 length is 15 residues. Trimming cost V 6 bases and J 0 bases, with 14 bases left between them. From germline, CDR1 is MNHNS and CDR2 SASEGT. As DNA, the CDR3 is TGTGCCAGCAGGCCAATTGGGGTGTACCAAGAGACCCAGTACTTC. Protein product: CASRPIGVYQETQYF.

The sample holds a few counts of this clonotype. The V and J genes are TRBV20-1 and TRBJ2-2; 7 positions agree with TRBD1. This CDR3 contains 13 residues. Germline CDR1 DFQATT, CDR2 SNEGSKA (reference sequence). V was pared by 2 bases and J by 6 bases, with 3 bases of the junction left unmatched. In nucleotides, the CDR3 is TGCAGTGCTAGATTAACAGGGGCCGGGGAGCTGTTTTTT. Encoded protein: CSARLTGAGELFF.

In this sample, this clonotype turned up many times. The chain employs TRBV12-3 or TRBV12-4 and TRBJ2-1; D might be TRBD1 or TRBD2, each matching 5 bases. The CDR3 contains 13 residues. Trimming shortened V by 5 bases and J by 6 bases, and 11 bases separated the two germline ends. CDR3: CASSPGTTNEQFF. In DNA form, the CDR3 reads TGTGCCAGCAGTCCAGGGACGACCAATGAGCAGTTCTTC.

The chain joins TRBV9 to TRBJ2-1; D unresolved. CDR1 SGDLS and CDR2 YYNGEE come from the germline V gene. This CDR3 has 14 residues. Between the trimmed V and J ends, which lost 3 bases and 2 bases, there was a span of 9 bases. For the CDR3, the DNA is TGTGCCAGCAGCGGGGCCGAAACCTACAATGAGCAGTTCTTC. Amino acid sequence: CASSGAETYNEQFF.

The V gene is TRBV2, the J gene TRBJ1-1; D is perhaps TRBD1 (6 bases). This CDR3 region has 17 residues. Trimming shortened V by 4 bases and J by 0 bases, and 18 bases separated the two germline ends. CDR1 and CDR2 (germline): SNHLY, FYNNEI. DNA for the CDR3: TGTGCCAGCAGTGGGGATCGGACAGCCCTCCTGAACACTGAAGCTTTCTTT. Protein product: CASSGDRTALLNTEAFF.

The chain joins TRBV6-1 to TRBJ2-7, with 8 positions matching TRBD1. The CDR3 extends over 15 amino acids. Per the germline V gene, CDR1 is MNHNS and CDR2 is SASEGT. V shed 6 bases and J 2 bases; nucleotides not matched to a gene: 9. The CDR3 sequence is CASSVLSGQAYEQYF. CDR3 DNA sequence: TGTGCCAGCAGCGTCCTTTCGGGACAGGCCTACGAGCAGTACTTC.

The chain couples TRBV12-3 or TRBV12-4 to TRBJ1-5, with D hard to call. The CDR3 spans 14 residues. Trimming shortened V by 2 bases and J by 1 base, and 6 bases separated the two germline ends. The CDR3 spells CASSLRQSNQPQHF. The CDR3 bases are TGTGCCAGCAGTTTAAGGCAAAGCAATCAGCCCCAGCATTTT.

This chain joins TRBV7-3 and TRBJ2-1; D call uncertain. The germline V gene has CDR1 SGHTA and CDR2 FQGTGA. This CDR3 contains 15 residues. Trimming removed 0 bases from V and 0 bases from J, with 6 bases in between. The CDR3 here is CASSLTISSYNEQFF. The CDR3, as DNA: TGTGCCAGCAGCTTAACAATAAGCTCCTACAATGAGCAGTTCTTC.

Many counts were recorded for this clonotype. The DNA for the CDR3 is TGTGCCAGCAGTTACTCAGGGGGGACGGGTCAGCCCCAGCATTTT. Its protein is CASSYSGGTGQPQHF. The chain combines TRBV6-2 or TRBV6-3 with TRBJ1-5, with D maybe TRBD1 (6 bases). Germline lookup yields CDR1 MNHEY and CDR2 SVGEGT. This CDR3 comprises 15 residues. Trimming left V 0 bases short and J 6 bases short, with 12 bases between.